The 32 T cell receptor beta chains below come from one sample, sequenced in a study of T-cell reconstitution after alpha-beta-depleted transplantation in children. During its preparation, the TCRbeta library received unique molecular identifiers. TCRdb re-called the PCR reads with MiXCR, one entry per CDR3 protein. The data contain fewer than 550,000 distinct CDR3 sequences, roughly 10% of them singletons. The source material was PBMCs, mostly from graft donor cells, sampled 180 days after TCRalphabeta/CD19-depleted stem cell transplant. These receptors were obtained from a female patient between 2 and 15 years old who had a stem cell transplant for aplastic anemia, so the T cells may come from the graft donor.

This clonotype was seen a handful of times. This chain uses TRBV12-3 or TRBV12-4 with TRBJ2-6; D ambiguous. CDR3 length: 18 residues. V lost 4 bases and J lost 0, with 16 bases in between. Here the CDR3 reads CASSSYQPGLSGANVLTF. Here the CDR3 DNA reads TGTGCCAGCAGTTCCTACCAACCGGGCCTCTCTGGGGCCAACGTCCTGACTTTC.

In this sample, this clonotype turned up a few times. The chain combines TRBV20-1 with TRBJ2-3; D unclear. This CDR3 comprises 13 residues. Per germline, CDR1 DFQATT and CDR2 SNEGSKA (reference sequence). CDR3 amino acids: CRAWSSSTDTQYF. The CDR3 DNA follows: TGCAGGGCCTGGAGCAGCTCCACAGATACGCAGTATTTT.

The chain carries TRBV5-6 and TRBJ2-4; no clear D gene. In germline, CDR1 is SGHDT, CDR2 YYEEEE. This CDR3 is 14 amino acids long. The germline V and J ends were trimmed by 0 bases and 3 bases, with 7 bases remaining between them. The DNA of the CDR3 is TGTGCCAGCAGCTTGGGTGGGAACAAAAACATTCAGTACTTC. Protein: CASSLGGNKNIQYF.

This clonotype has more than one count but fewer than ten. At one end the junction does not follow the germline gene, possibly because of a read error. This rearrangement joins TRBV5-1 to TRBJ2-7, with 13 bases lining up with TRBD2. From germline, CDR1 is SGHRS and CDR2 YFSETQ. The CDR3 runs to 14 residues. CDR3 coding DNA: TGCGCCAGCAGCTTGGAAGGACTAGCGGGAGCCGAAGCTTTC. The encoded protein is CASSLEGLAGAEAF.

This clonotype was counted between two and nine times. The chain joins TRBV7-2 to TRBJ2-5; D may be TRBD2 (6 bases). CDR1 and CDR2 (germline): SGHTA, FQGNSA. Trimming took 5 bases from V and 4 from J, leaving 17 bases between them. This CDR3 contains 15 residues. In DNA form, the CDR3 reads TGTGCCAGCAGCATGGGACTCCTCAATGGAGAGACCCAGTACTTC. Translating gives CASSMGLLNGETQYF. The full variable domain, completed using reference TRBV7-2 and TRBJ2-5, is GAGVSQSPSNKVTEKGKDVELRCDPISGHTALYWYRQSLGQGLEFLIYFQGNSAPDKSGLPSDRFSAERTGGSVSTLTIQRTQQEDSAVYLCASSMGLLNGETQYFGPGTRLLVL.

The CDR3 nucleotides read TGTGCCAGCAGCTTTGGCATCCCTCCCAGCGGGGAGCTGTTTTTT. Protein: CASSFGIPPSGELFF. The V and J genes are TRBV5-6 and TRBJ2-2; D is uncertain. Trimming shortened V by 2 bases and J by 7 bases, and 15 bases separated the two germline ends. The CDR3 loop spans 15 amino acids. Germline V CDR1 and CDR2: SGHDT, YYEEEE.

J is TRBJ1-6 and V is TRBV5-5; a possible D gene is TRBD1 (5 bases). The CDR3 length is 16 residues. Germline V lookup: CDR1 SGHKS, CDR2 YYEKEE (reference sequence). V shed 4 bases and J shed 2 bases, with 13 bases lying between them. The CDR3 region is CASSPRGGAYNSPLHF. Here the CDR3 DNA reads TGTGCCAGCAGCCCACGGGGGGGGGCCTATAATTCACCCCTCCACTTT. The whole variable domain, remainder taken from reference TRBV5-5 and TRBJ1-6, is DAGVTQSPTHLIKTRGQQVTLRCSPISGHKSVSWYQQVLGQGPQFIFQYYEKEERGRGNFPDRFSARQFPNYSSELNVNALLLGDSALYLCASSPRGGAYNSPLHFGNGTRLTVT.

This clonotype was observed a few times. This chain uses TRBV7-3 with TRBJ1-2; TRBD1 aligns across 12 bases. V shed 5 bases and J 7 bases; nucleotides not matched to a gene: 17. The germline V gene encodes CDR1 SGHTA and CDR2 FQGTGA. The CDR3 has 18 amino acids. The CDR3 DNA follows: TGTGCCAGCAGCCCTTCTGGGGACAGGGGGCGCAAGGGTTCTGGCTACACCTTC. It codes for CASSPSGDRGRKGSGYTF.

This clonotype was seen only a few times. V gene TRBV6-9 combines with J gene TRBJ2-5, with D perhaps matching TRBD1 or TRBD2 (5 bases each). Germline CDR1 is MNHGY and CDR2 is SVAAGI. With 0 bases removed from V and 3 bases from J, the gap between germline ends came to 8 bases. The CDR3 consists of 14 residues. The CDR3: CASSYSGRKETQYF. CDR3 in DNA: TGTGCCAGCAGTTATTCGGGACGAAAAGAGACCCAGTACTTC.

The V call is TRBV3-1, the J call TRBJ2-7, with D tentatively TRBD1 (6 bases). The CDR3 has 16 residues. Trimming cost V 4 bases and J 3 bases, with 19 bases left between them. Germline V gene data show CDR1 as LGHDT and CDR2 as YNNKEL (reference sequence). The CDR3 sequence is CASSPDSTGASYEQYF. The CDR3 nucleotides are TGTGCCAGCAGCCCGGATTCGACAGGTGCAAGCTACGAGCAGTACTTC.

The chain carries TRBV11-1 and TRBJ2-1; 12 bases fit TRBD2. From germline, CDR1 is SGHAT and CDR2 FQDESV (reference sequence). There are 18 residues in the CDR3. Trimming at V came to 1 base and at J to 1 base, leaving 5 bases not matched to a gene. CDR3 DNA: TGTGCCAGCAGCTTAGGGACTAGCGGGACGGCTTCCTACAATGAGCAGTTCTTC. Translation gives CASSLGTSGTASYNEQFF.

The V gene is TRBV7-9, the J gene TRBJ2-7, with D perhaps being TRBD1 or TRBD2 (6 bases each). With 2 bases removed from V and 2 bases from J, the gap between germline ends came to 13 bases. The length of the CDR3 is 15 residues. Looked up from germline, CDR1 is SEHNR and CDR2 is FQNEAQ (reference sequence). In DNA, the CDR3 is TGTGCCAGCAGCTTACGGGGGCCTGGGACCTACGAGCAGTACGTC. It translates to CASSLRGPGTYEQYV.

The chain employs TRBV5-1 and TRBJ2-3; no firm D call. Trimming cost V 5 bases and J 4 bases, with 14 bases left between them. Germline CDR1 is SGHRS and CDR2 is YFSETQ. CDR3 length equals 14 residues. Here the CDR3 reads CASSTALGSDTQYF. CDR3 bases: TGCGCCAGCAGTACTGCCTTGGGTTCAGATACGCAGTATTTT.

This clonotype was seen more than once but under ten times. The chain combines TRBV11-2 with TRBJ2-1, with 9 positions matching TRBD2. The trim removed 0 bases at V and 2 bases at J, leaving 11 bases unmatched. The CDR3 totals 19 residues. Germline V gene data show CDR1 as SGHAT and CDR2 as FQNNGV. CDR3 nucleotides: TGTGCCAGCAGCTTAGATCTTTTGGGGCGCGGGAGGGCCTACAATGAGCAGTTCTTC. As protein: CASSLDLLGRGRAYNEQFF.

This chain uses TRBV5-1 with TRBJ2-5, with D possibly matching TRBD1 (6 bases). Trimming removed 4 bases at V and 1 base at J, with 14 bases between. Germline lookup yields CDR1 SGHRS and CDR2 YFSETQ. This CDR3 has 15 residues. In DNA form, the CDR3 reads TGCGCCAGCAGCCTCAGAGGGGACACCCAAGAGACCCAGTACTTC. Its translation is CASSLRGDTQETQYF.

The V call is TRBV6-2 or TRBV6-3, the J call TRBJ2-1; 9 bases align to TRBD2. The CDR3 spans 16 residues. The V and J ends lost 2 bases and 1 base, in that order; junction bases with no gene match: 3. Germline CDR1 reads MNHEY; CDR2 reads SVGEGT. CDR3 nucleotide sequence: TGTGCCAGCAGTTACCTTAGCGGGAGTTCCTACAATGAGCAGTTCTTC. It codes for CASSYLSGSSYNEQFF.

This clonotype was recorded many times. The V call is TRBV18, the J call TRBJ2-6; D is possibly TRBD1 (6 bases). CDR1 is KGHSH, CDR2 LQKENI, per germline. This CDR3 is 14 amino acids long. V lost 6 bases and J lost 12, with 18 bases in between. In DNA, the CDR3 is TGTGCCAGCTCTCACAGGGTTTTGACTGGCGTCCTGACTTTC. Amino acid sequence: CASSHRVLTGVLTF. Full variable domain (missing parts from reference TRBV18 and TRBJ2-6): NAGVMQNPRHLVRRRGQEARLRCSPMKGHSHVYWYRQLPEEGLKFMVYLQKENIIDESGMPKERFSAEFPKEGPSILRIQQVVRGDSAAYFCASSHRVLTGVLTFGAGSRLTVL.

This clonotype has a count of ten or more. This rearrangement joins TRBV29-1 to TRBJ2-3, with 9 bases aligning to TRBD1. Germline values: CDR1 SQVTM, CDR2 ANQGSEA. The J segment lost 4 bases and the V segment lost 7 bases, leaving 3 bases of the junction unmatched. The CDR3 sequence is 12 residues long. The CDR3 region is CSERQGADTQYF. The CDR3, as DNA: TGCAGCGAAAGACAGGGGGCAGATACGCAGTATTTT.

This clonotype turned up a few times. The rearrangement links TRBV28 to TRBJ2-7, with D tentatively TRBD1 (6 bases). CDR3 length: 15 amino acids. The V end was cut by 2 bases, the J end by 7 bases, with 18 bases between. The germline CDR1 and CDR2 sequences are MDHEN and SYDVKM. CDR3 in DNA: TGTGCCAGCAGTTTACCAACAGGGTCACTTGGGGAGCAGTACTTC. This gives the protein CASSLPTGSLGEQYF.

This clonotype was observed a few times. The V and J genes are TRBV5-6 and TRBJ1-2; D ambiguous. Germline assignment: CDR1 SGHDT and CDR2 YYEEEE. This CDR3 spans 11 amino acids. The ends were cut back, 2 bases at V and 8 bases at J, with 7 bases in the middle. The CDR3 reads CASSFYRGYTF. DNA for the CDR3: TGTGCCAGCAGCTTTTATCGCGGCTACACCTTC.

The chain uses TRBV4-3 and TRBJ2-3; D not certain. The V gene's germline CDR1 is LGHNA and CDR2 YSLEER. The CDR3 length is 14 residues. Between the trimmed V and J ends, which lost 1 base and 2 bases, there was a span of 7 bases. For the CDR3, the DNA is TGCGCCAGCAGCCAAGGGGGTCCCACAGATACGCAGTATTTT. Its protein product is CASSQGGPTDTQYF.

This clonotype showed up just a few times. The J gene is TRBJ2-4, the V gene TRBV7-3; 8 bases line up with TRBD1. Looked up from germline, CDR1 is SGHTA and CDR2 is FQGTGA. The CDR3 spans 13 residues. Trimming took 5 bases from V and 7 from J; bases not matched to a gene: 4. CDR3 coding DNA: TGTGCCAGCAGCCCGAGGACAGGGAACATTCAGTACTTC. This codes for CASSPRTGNIQYF.

This chain links TRBV6-1 with TRBJ2-5; the D is unclear. Trimming left V 9 bases short and J 7 bases short, with 15 bases between. This CDR3 contains 12 residues. Per germline, CDR1 MNHNS and CDR2 SASEGT. CDR3 amino acids: CASLGHPRTQYF. For the CDR3, the DNA is TGTGCCAGTCTAGGGCATCCGAGGACCCAGTACTTC.

This clonotype occurred a few times. V usage is TRBV28 and J usage is TRBJ1-1; 8 positions agree with TRBD1. After removal of 2 bases from V and 4 bases from J, the junction contained 9 bases not matched to a gene. Germline V lookup: CDR1 MDHEN, CDR2 SYDVKM. The CDR3 extends over 16 amino acids. The CDR3 is CASSLRTGRWGTEAFF. The DNA for the CDR3 is TGTGCCAGCAGTTTAAGGACAGGGCGTTGGGGCACTGAAGCTTTCTTT. The full variable domain, its missing parts supplied by reference TRBV28 and TRBJ1-1, is DVKVTQSSRYLVKRTGEKVFLECVQDMDHENMFWYRQDPGLGLRLIYFSYDVKMKEKGDIPEGYSVSREKKERFSLILESASTNQTSMYLCASSLRTGRWGTEAFFGQGTRLTVV.

DNA for the CDR3: TGTGCCAGCAGTCCTAGCACGGGGACAGGAGGTGGCTACACCTTC. This sequence encodes CASSPSTGTGGGYTF. This chain uses TRBV6-2 or TRBV6-3 with TRBJ1-2; 8 bases are shared with TRBD1. Trimming cost V 5 bases and J 7 bases; bases outside gene matches: 12. The CDR3 sequence is 15 residues long. CDR1 is MNHEY and CDR2 is SVGEGT in the germline V gene.

The chain employs TRBV2 and TRBJ2-5; 7 bases align to TRBD1. CDR3 length: 13 residues. Unmatched junction bases numbered 4, after V lost 4 bases and J lost 5 bases. From germline, CDR1 is SNHLY and CDR2 FYNNEI. This chain's CDR3 is CASSGQGVETQYF. CDR3 DNA sequence: TGTGCCAGCAGTGGGCAGGGGGTCGAGACCCAGTACTTC.

This clonotype was seen a few times. The chain has TRBV7-6 and TRBJ1-5; D not certain. CDR1 and CDR2 (germline): SGHVS, FNYEAQ. The CDR3 extends over 15 amino acids. Trimming took off 1 base at V and 1 base at J, with 8 bases between the two ends. In DNA form, the CDR3 reads TGTGCCAGCAGCTTAGGACCCGAAAGCAATCAGCCCCAGCATTTT. It encodes CASSLGPESNQPQHF.

V and J are TRBV7-3 and TRBJ1-6; D possibly corresponds to TRBD1 (5 bases). Trimming removed 2 bases from V and 5 bases from J, with 10 bases in between. Germline-derived CDR1 and CDR2 are SGHTA and FQGTGA. The CDR3 is 15 amino acids. Here the CDR3 reads CASSLFGGDNSPLHF. The CDR3 DNA is TGTGCCAGCAGCTTATTCGGAGGGGATAATTCACCCCTCCACTTT.

This clonotype was counted ten times or more. The chain combines TRBV18 with TRBJ1-2, with D perhaps matching TRBD1 (6 bases). The CDR3 sequence is 15 residues long. V lost 6 bases and J lost 5, with 19 bases in between. Germline values: CDR1 KGHSH, CDR2 LQKENI. CDR3: CASSNEDSFVYGYTF. The CDR3, as DNA: TGTGCCAGCTCGAACGAGGACAGTTTCGTGTATGGCTACACCTTC.

This clonotype was recorded many times. This chain uses TRBV28 with TRBJ2-3; TRBD1 aligns across 7 bases. The junction had 10 bases not matched to a gene; V was cut back by 4 bases and J by 0 bases. CDR3 size: 17 residues. Germline-derived CDR1 and CDR2 are MDHEN and SYDVKM. CDR3 bases: TGTGCCAGCAGTTCTTACAGGGGCCGGATTAGCACAGATACGCAGTATTTT. The encoded protein is CASSSYRGRISTDTQYF.

The table lists this clonotype with many counts. J is TRBJ1-1 and V is TRBV5-5; D ambiguous. Trimming shortened V by 1 base and J by 0 bases, and 7 bases separated the two germline ends. The V gene's germline CDR1 is SGHKS and CDR2 YYEKEE (reference sequence). CDR3 length: 14 amino acids. This chain's CDR3 is CASSLYSMNTEAFF. The CDR3 nucleotides read TGTGCCAGCAGCTTGTACAGCATGAACACTGAAGCTTTCTTT.

This clonotype has just a few counts. This sequence joins TRBV28 and TRBJ2-7, with D uncertain. Germline V gene lookup returns CDR1 MDHEN and CDR2 SYDVKM. The V end was cut by 3 bases, the J end by 4 bases, with 13 bases between. This CDR3 contains 14 residues. The CDR3 nucleotides are TGTGCCAGCAGTTTGCACCGGGTTTTTTACGAGCAGTACTTC. Amino acid sequence: CASSLHRVFYEQYF. Supplemented by reference TRBV28 and TRBJ2-7, the full variable domain reads DVKVTQSSRYLVKRTGEKVFLECVQDMDHENMFWYRQDPGLGLRLIYFSYDVKMKEKGDIPEGYSVSREKKERFSLILESASTNQTSMYLCASSLHRVFYEQYFGPGTRLTVT.